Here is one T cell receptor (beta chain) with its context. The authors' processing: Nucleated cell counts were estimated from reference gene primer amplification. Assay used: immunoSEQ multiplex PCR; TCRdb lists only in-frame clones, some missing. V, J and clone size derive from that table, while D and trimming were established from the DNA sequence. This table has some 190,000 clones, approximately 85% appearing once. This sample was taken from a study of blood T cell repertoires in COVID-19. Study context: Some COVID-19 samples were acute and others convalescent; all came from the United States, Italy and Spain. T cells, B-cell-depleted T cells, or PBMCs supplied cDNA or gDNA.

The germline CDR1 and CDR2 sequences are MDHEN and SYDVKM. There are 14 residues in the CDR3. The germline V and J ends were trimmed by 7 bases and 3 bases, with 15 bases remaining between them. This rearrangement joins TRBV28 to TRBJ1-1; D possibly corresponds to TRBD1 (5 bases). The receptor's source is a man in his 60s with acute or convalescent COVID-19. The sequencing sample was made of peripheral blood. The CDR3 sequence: CASTPWGTDTEAFF. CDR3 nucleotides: TGTGCCAGCACCCCTTGGGGCACGGACACTGAAGCTTTCTTT. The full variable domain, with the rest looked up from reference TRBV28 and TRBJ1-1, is DVKVTQSSRYLVKRTGEKVFLECVQDMDHENMFWYRQDPGLGLRLIYFSYDVKMKEKGDIPEGYSVSREKKERFSLILESASTNQTSMYLCASTPWGTDTEAFFGQGTRLTVV.